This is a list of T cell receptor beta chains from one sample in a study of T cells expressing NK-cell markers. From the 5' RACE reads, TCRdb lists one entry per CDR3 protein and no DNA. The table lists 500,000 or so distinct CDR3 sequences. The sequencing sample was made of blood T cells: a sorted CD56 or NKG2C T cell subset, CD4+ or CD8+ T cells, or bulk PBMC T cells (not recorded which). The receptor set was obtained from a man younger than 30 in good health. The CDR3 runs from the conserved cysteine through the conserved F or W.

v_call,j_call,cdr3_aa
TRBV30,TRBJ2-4,CAWTVGAGILAKNIQYF
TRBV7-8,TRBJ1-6,CASSLDTLANNSPLHF
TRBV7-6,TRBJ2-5,CASSQGLAGLETQYF
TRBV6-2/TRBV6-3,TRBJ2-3,CASSPPSPDTQYF
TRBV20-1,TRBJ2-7,CSAQRVFGGRASYEQYF
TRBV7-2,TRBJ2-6,CASSPQATVSGANVLTF
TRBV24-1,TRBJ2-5,CATSRPEYQETQYF
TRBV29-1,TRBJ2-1,CSVDEPRLAGEPIFYNEQFF
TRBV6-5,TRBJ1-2,CASSYRRGYGYTF
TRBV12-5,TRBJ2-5,CASGLGTHTSEETQYF
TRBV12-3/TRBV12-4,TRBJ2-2,CASRAGTGGTGELFF
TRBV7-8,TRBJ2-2,CASSPQAPNTGELFF
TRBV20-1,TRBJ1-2,CRRTSGTGLDTF
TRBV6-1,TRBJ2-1,CASGVWGGANDNEQFF
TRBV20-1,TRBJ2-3,CSARDPLASTDTQYF
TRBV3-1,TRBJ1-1,CASSQVVSGNTEAFF